This TCR beta chain was documented in a study of blood T cell repertoires in COVID-19. Study-level information: T cells, B-cell-depleted T cells, or PBMCs provided the cDNA or gDNA that served as material.

In the original processing: Nucleated cell number was recorded as an estimate derived from reference gene primer amplification. The table came from immunoSEQ multiplex PCR; TCRdb's copy has only in-frame clones and leaves some out. The V and J calls and clone size come from that table; D and trimming were worked out from the DNA. The data hold about 160,000 clones, with around 83% observed a single time. Trimming took 6 bases from V and 2 from J; bases not matched to a gene: 9. Germline V lookup: CDR1 MNHNY, CDR2 SVGAGI (reference sequence). CDR3 size: 16 residues. The sequenced sample consisted of peripheral blood. J is TRBJ1-3 and V is TRBV6-6, with 8 bases fitting TRBD1. The source is a woman aged 55-75 years with COVID-19, enrolled during active disease. The CDR3 nucleotides read TGTGCCAGCAGAATTACTCAGGGGGCAACTGGAAACACCATATATTTT. Translated, it gives CASRITQGATGNTIYF.